A single sample is the source of the 21 T cell receptor beta chains below, sequenced in a study of blood T cell repertoires in COVID-19. Clones were sequenced by immunoSEQ multiplex PCR, and TCRdb holds only the in-frame ones, with some missing. The table has 200,000 to 250,000 clones, 85% to 95% seen once. The specimen was PBMCs or T cells enriched from blood (not recorded which). The receptor source for this set is a woman aged 18-29 years who had recovered from COVID-19.

V and J are TRBV4-3 and TRBJ2-3, with TRBD1 identical over 9 bases. Germline values: CDR1 LGHNA, CDR2 YSLEER. The CDR3 runs to 18 residues. The V gene end was trimmed by 0 bases and the J gene end by 3 bases; junction bases not matched to a gene: 10. DNA of the CDR3: TGCGCCAGCAGCCAAGATCTAATCGGACAGGGGAGGACAGATACGCAGTATTTT. Translated: CASSQDLIGQGRTDTQYF.

This chain links TRBV3-1 (or the pseudogene TRBV3-2) with TRBJ2-3; D not certain. CDR1 is LGHDT, CDR2 YNNKEL, per germline (reference sequence). Trimming took 4 bases from V and 2 from J, leaving 13 bases between them. There are 15 residues in the CDR3. The CDR3 DNA reads TGTGCCAGCAGCCCGTTTCCGGAGACCACAGATACGCAGTATTTT. Protein product: CASSPFPETTDTQYF.

The V gene is TRBV7-8, the J gene TRBJ2-1; TRBD1 aligns across 7 bases. CDR3 size: 18 residues. CDR1 and CDR2 (germline): SGHVS, FQNEAQ. The junction had 19 bases not matched to a gene; V was cut back by 6 bases and J by 5 bases. The CDR3 loop reads CASRSPLRFRGQNNEQFF. The CDR3 nucleotides read TGTGCCAGCAGGTCTCCTTTGCGTTTTAGGGGACAGAACAATGAGCAGTTCTTC.

V and J are TRBV5-8 and TRBJ2-1; a possible D gene is TRBD2 (5 bases). CDR1 SGHTS and CDR2 YDEGEE come from the germline V gene. This CDR3 has 14 amino acids. V was pared by 5 bases and J by 2 bases, with 11 bases between. The CDR3 here is CASRTKDPYNEQFF. CDR3 bases: TGTGCCAGCAGGACTAAAGATCCCTACAATGAGCAGTTCTTC. Full variable domain (remainder filled in from reference TRBV5-8 and TRBJ2-1): EAGVTQSPTHLIKTRGQQATLRCSPISGHTSVYWYQQALGLGLQFLLWYDEGEERNRGNFPPRFSGRQFPNYSSELNVNALELEDSALYLCASRTKDPYNEQFFGPGTRLTVL.

V is TRBV20-1 and J is TRBJ1-1; D is unresolved. The CDR3 has 12 residues. V shed 3 bases and J shed 3 bases, with 8 bases lying between them. Germline V gene data show CDR1 as DFQATT and CDR2 as SNEGSKA (reference sequence). The CDR3 here is CSASRLDTEAFF. CDR3 nucleotide sequence: TGCAGTGCTAGTCGACTTGACACTGAAGCTTTCTTT.

This chain connects TRBV28 to TRBJ2-1; 8 nucleotides align to TRBD1. This CDR3 comprises 12 residues. Germline-derived CDR1 and CDR2 are MDHEN and SYDVKM. The V gene end was trimmed by 11 bases and the J gene end by 7 bases; junction bases not matched to a gene: 7. CDR3 sequence (DNA): TGTGCCTCCAGGACAGGGTTAAATGAGCAGTTCTTC. Residues: CASRTGLNEQFF.

This clone showed up just once. The V and J genes are TRBV7-2 and TRBJ1-5; 7 bases match TRBD1. CDR1 and CDR2 from the germline V gene are SGHTA and FQGNSA. The CDR3 is 15 residues long. Unmatched junction bases numbered 6, after V lost 1 base and J lost 6 bases. This CDR3 is CASSLDTGVIQPQHF. CDR3 coding DNA: TGTGCCAGCAGCTTAGACACAGGGGTGATTCAGCCCCAGCATTTT.

J is TRBJ2-2 and V is TRBV13, with 11 bases identical to TRBD2. V shed 3 bases and J 4 bases; nucleotides not matched to a gene: 7. CDR1 and CDR2 (germline): PRHDT, FYEKMQ (reference sequence). This CDR3 has 17 residues. Here the CDR3 reads CASSFRGLAATTGELFF. The CDR3 region has the DNA TGTGCCAGCAGCTTCAGGGGACTAGCGGCAACCACCGGGGAGCTGTTTTTT.

The rearrangement uses TRBV7-2 and TRBJ1-3, with a tentative D call TRBD1 (5 bases). The CDR3 is 14 residues long. Germline V gene data show CDR1 as SGHTA and CDR2 as FQGNSA. V was cut by 5 bases and J by 10 bases, with 18 bases left in between. The CDR3 region has the DNA TGTGCCAGCAGCCTCGGACACCACTTGGGGACCATATATTTT. It yields the protein CASSLGHHLGTIYF. The variable domain in full, completed from reference TRBV7-2 and TRBJ1-3, reads GAGVSQSPSNKVTEKGKDVELRCDPISGHTALYWYRQSLGQGLEFLIYFQGNSAPDKSGLPSDRFSAERTGGSVSTLTIQRTQQEDSAVYLCASSLGHHLGTIYFGEGSWLTVV.

This clone has only one observation. The V call is TRBV11-3, the J call TRBJ1-2; D gene unclear. In germline, CDR1 is SGHNT, CDR2 YENEEA. The CDR3 contains 13 residues. Trimming pared 5 bases from V and 8 bases from J, leaving 15 bases between. The CDR3 region has the DNA TGTGCCAGCAGCGCTCGCAATTTTCAGGGCTACACCTTC. Amino acid sequence: CASSARNFQGYTF.

This clone occurred once. The chain has TRBV5-8 and TRBJ2-1; TRBD1 agrees at 9 bases. V was pared by 2 bases and J by 4 bases, with 7 bases of the junction left unmatched. This CDR3 is 16 amino acids long. Germline CDR1 SGHTS, CDR2 YDEGEE. Here the CDR3 DNA reads TGTGCCAGCAGCTTTAACAGGGGGCGCTTATACAATGAGCAGTTCTTC. Encoded protein: CASSFNRGRLYNEQFF.

CDR3 sequence: CASSVRSGGGTDTQYF. The CDR3 region has the DNA TGTGCCAGCAGCGTCCGCTCAGGAGGCGGCACAGATACGCAGTATTTT. The rearrangement uses TRBV9 and TRBJ2-3; D is possibly TRBD2 (5 bases). There are 16 residues in the CDR3. V lost 2 bases to trimming and J lost 1 base, with 14 bases between them. Germline loops: CDR1 SGDLS, CDR2 YYNGEE.

The J gene is TRBJ2-7, the V gene TRBV12-3 or TRBV12-4; the D gene is possibly TRBD1 (5 bases). V gave up 6 bases and J gave up 6 bases, with 15 bases separating them. The CDR3 has 13 amino acids. The CDR3 DNA sequence: TGTGCCAGCAGGATGCGACCAGGGCCCGAGCAGTACTTC. It specifies CASRMRPGPEQYF.

The chain joins TRBV2 to TRBJ1-1; TRBD1 is a possible D gene (6 bases). Germline V gives CDR1 SNHLY, CDR2 FYNNEI. The CDR3 runs 13 residues. The V end was cut by 6 bases, the J end by 6 bases, with 14 bases between. The CDR3 region has the DNA TGTGCCAGCAGGCAAGACAGGACAGCTGAAGCTTTCTTT. The encoded protein is CASRQDRTAEAFF.

The J gene is TRBJ2-1, the V gene TRBV6-2 or TRBV6-3; D unresolved. The CDR3 covers 14 residues. V was pared by 5 bases and J by 2 bases, with 10 bases between. Per the germline V gene, CDR1 is MNHEY and CDR2 is SVGEGT. The CDR3 region is CASSTRDAYNEQFF. As DNA, the CDR3 is TGTGCCAGCAGTACCCGAGATGCCTACAATGAGCAGTTCTTC.

The chain is built from TRBV3-1 (or the pseudogene TRBV3-2) and TRBJ1-2; D unresolved. Germline values: CDR1 LGHDT, CDR2 YNNKEL (reference sequence). The CDR3 sequence is 15 residues long. V was pared by 4 bases and J by 8 bases, with 20 bases between. CDR3 region: CASSPPGSGNTGYTF. For the CDR3, the DNA is TGTGCCAGCAGCCCCCCGGGGAGTGGAAACACCGGCTACACCTTC.

V gene TRBV19 combines with J gene TRBJ2-1; 11 nucleotides align to TRBD2. V lost 8 bases, J lost 8 bases, and 8 bases stayed unmatched. Germline V gene lookup returns CDR1 LNHDA and CDR2 SQIVND (reference sequence). The CDR3 loop spans 14 amino acids. Here the CDR3 reads CASELAGARDEQFF. In DNA, the CDR3 is TGTGCCAGTGAACTAGCGGGGGCTCGCGATGAGCAGTTCTTC.

The gene calls are TRBV11-2 and TRBJ2-7, with TRBD1 as a possible D gene (6 bases). Germline V gives CDR1 SGHAT, CDR2 FQNNGV. The V end was cut by 4 bases, the J end by 6 bases, with 13 bases between. The CDR3 is 13 amino acids. The CDR3 loop is CASSSTGSSEQYF. The CDR3 coding sequence is TGTGCCAGCAGCTCCACAGGGAGCTCCGAGCAGTACTTC.

This sequence joins TRBV19 and TRBJ1-4; TRBD1 matches 8 bases. This CDR3 contains 17 residues. Trimming removed 7 bases from V and 4 bases from J; junction bases left unmatched: 14. Germline lookup yields CDR1 LNHDA and CDR2 SQIVND (reference sequence). CDR3 in amino acids: CASTPIRGQEFNEKLFF. The CDR3 DNA reads as TGTGCCAGTACCCCAATTAGGGGACAGGAATTTAATGAAAAACTGTTTTTT. The whole variable domain, filled in from reference TRBV19 and TRBJ1-4, reads DGGITQSPKYLFRKEGQNVTLSCEQNLNHDAMYWYRQDPGQGLRLIYYSQIVNDFQKGDIAEGYSVSREKKESFPLTVTSAQKNPTAFYLCASTPIRGQEFNEKLFFGSGTQLSVL.

V usage is TRBV5-1 and J usage is TRBJ1-3; D remains ambiguous. V shed 1 base and J shed 3 bases, with 14 bases lying between them. The CDR3 covers 16 residues. Germline CDR1 reads SGHRS; CDR2 reads YFSETQ. CDR3 in DNA: TGCGCCAGCAGCTTGTCCGGCCCGACGGGTGGAAACACCATATATTTT. This gives the protein CASSLSGPTGGNTIYF.

The V call is TRBV12-3 or TRBV12-4, the J call TRBJ1-5; possible D gene TRBD1, 5 bases. The length of the CDR3 is 13 residues. V was shortened by 6 bases and J by 3 bases, with 9 bases between the two germline ends. The CDR3 loop reads CASSRQINQPQHF. The DNA of the CDR3 is TGTGCCAGCAGCCGACAGATCAATCAGCCCCAGCATTTT.